This TCR beta chain came from a study of neoadjuvant anti-PD-1 for oral cavity cancer. Clones were sequenced by immunoSEQ multiplex PCR, and TCRdb holds only the in-frame ones, with some missing. Among 11,000 to 15,000 clones listed, about four fifths were seen once. Time point given: after neoadjuvant nivolumab, at surgical resection. Analysis of PBMCs was direct, with no culture step. Germline V lookup: CDR1 SGDLS, CDR2 YYNGEE. The CDR3 extends over 18 amino acids. J lost 2 bases, V lost 0 bases, and 10 bases had no gene match. The chain recombines TRBV9 with TRBJ2-1, with 8 bases fitting TRBD2. The sample here was PBMCs, taken after nivolumab (anti-PD-1) treatment. The TCR originated in a person aged 35 to 85 with oral cavity squamous cell carcinoma. CDR3 coding DNA: TGTGCCAGCAGCGTAGCCAACGGGAGGGCCCTCCCCTACAATGAGCAGTTCTTC. It specifies CASSVANGRALPYNEQFF.